The next 16 T cell receptor beta chains were all read from a single sample in a study of Ad26.COV2.S vaccination and SARS-CoV-2 variants (dated by TCRdb to about 2021). Receptor libraries were prepared by the immunoSEQ multiplex PCR assay. The source is immuneACCESS, and TCRdb retained only in-frame sequences with V and J called. Part of the clones is not carried over; for the studies checked, unresolved V genes explain less than half of this, and the remainder is unexplained. The sample table records fewer than 400,000 clones; around four fifths of these occur just once. The top ten hold under 2.5% of the sample. The treatment or condition label, read with the paper, signifies: around 19 received Ad26.COV2.S at low or high dose, single or two shots; 5 received placebo; per-sample allocation not given. Repertoires of vaccine and placebo recipients were sequenced from samples taken on day 63 after the first injection.

The starting material was peripheral blood, obtained in a trial of Ad26.COV2.S vaccine versus placebo. The receptors originated from a person aged 18-65 years who received the Ad26.COV2.S COVID-19 vaccine or a placebo.

This chain links TRBV6-5 with TRBJ1-5; perhaps TRBD1 as D (6 bases). CDR1 is MNHEY and CDR2 is SVGAGI in the germline V gene. This CDR3 is 15 amino acids long. V gave up 3 bases and J gave up 5 bases, with 14 bases separating them. The CDR3, as DNA: TGTGCCAGCAGTTATAACACCCCAGGGGATCAGCCCCAGCATTTT. Protein product: CASSYNTPGDQPQHF.

This chain connects TRBV4-2 to TRBJ2-2; the D gene could be TRBD1 or TRBD2 (5 bases each). The CDR3 contains 15 residues. V was pared by 1 base and J by 7 bases, with 13 bases between. Germline V gene sequence: CDR1 LGHNA, CDR2 YNFKEQ. The chain's CDR3 is CASSQGWDEDGELFF. The DNA for the CDR3 is TGTGCCAGCAGCCAAGGCTGGGACGAGGACGGGGAGCTGTTTTTT.

The chain uses TRBV20-1 and TRBJ1-1; D is ambiguous. Trimming left V 5 bases short and J 4 bases short, with 8 bases between. This CDR3 has 11 residues. Looked up from germline, CDR1 is DFQATT and CDR2 is SNEGSKA (reference sequence). CDR3 amino acids: CSAPSLTEAFF. In DNA, the CDR3 is TGCAGTGCTCCCTCTCTCACTGAAGCTTTCTTT.

This rearrangement joins TRBV5-4 to TRBJ2-5; D gene uncertain. There are 13 residues in the CDR3. V gave up 0 bases and J gave up 5 bases, with 8 bases separating them. From germline, CDR1 is SGHNT and CDR2 YYREEE (reference sequence). The CDR3 nucleotides are TGTGCCAGCAGCTTGGCCGCAACGGAGACCCAGTACTTC. It codes for CASSLAATETQYF.

This clone turned up a few times. The V call is TRBV29-1, the J call TRBJ2-3; D unresolved. Deletions cut 3 bases from V and 1 base from J, with 5 bases between. Germline CDR1 SQVTM, CDR2 ANQGSEA. This CDR3 region has 12 residues. CDR3 loop: CSVEAGTDTQYF. The DNA of the CDR3 is TGCAGCGTTGAGGCAGGCACAGATACGCAGTATTTT.

V and J are TRBV5-1 and TRBJ2-7, with no clear D. Looked up from germline, CDR1 is SGHRS and CDR2 is YFSETQ. The CDR3 runs to 14 residues. The V end was cut by 0 bases, the J end by 2 bases, with 9 bases between. CDR3 DNA: TGCGCCAGCAGCTTGGAAGCAGGCCCCTACGAGCAGTACTTC. It codes for CASSLEAGPYEQYF.

V usage is TRBV7-2 and J usage is TRBJ1-6; no reliable D call. Germline V lookup: CDR1 SGHTA, CDR2 FQGNSA. V lost 5 bases to trimming and J lost 7 bases, with 12 bases between them. The CDR3 runs 14 residues. The CDR3 coding sequence is TGTGCCAGCAGCCCCGACTACTTGAATTCACCCCTCCACTTT. Translating it yields CASSPDYLNSPLHF. Using reference TRBV7-2 and TRBJ1-6 for the parts outside the CDR3, the full variable domain is GAGVSQSPSNKVTEKGKDVELRCDPISGHTALYWYRQSLGQGLEFLIYFQGNSAPDKSGLPSDRFSAERTGGSVSTLTIQRTQQEDSAVYLCASSPDYLNSPLHFGNGTRLTVT.

This chain joins TRBV10-2 and TRBJ2-3; a weak D match, TRBD2 (5 bases). CDR1 and CDR2 from the germline V gene are WSHSY and SAAADI. The V end lost 3 bases, the J end lost 0 bases, and 7 bases lay between the germline ends. The CDR3 loop spans 14 amino acids. The CDR3 reads CASSDTGSTDTQYF. In nucleotides, the CDR3 is TGCGCCAGCAGTGATACGGGAAGCACAGATACGCAGTATTTT.

This clone occurred a few times. The chain recombines TRBV3-1 (or the pseudogene TRBV3-2) with TRBJ2-1; the D gene could be TRBD1 or TRBD2 (6 bases each). The germline V gene has CDR1 LGHDT and CDR2 YNNKEL (reference sequence). The CDR3 spans 17 residues. Trimming cost V 0 bases and J 0 bases, with 12 bases left between them. The CDR3 sequence: CASSQDSGQSSYNEQFF. CDR3 coding DNA: TGTGCCAGCAGCCAAGATAGCGGACAGAGCTCCTACAATGAGCAGTTCTTC.

J is TRBJ2-5 and V is TRBV12-3 or TRBV12-4; maybe TRBD1 (6 bases). V was shortened by 6 bases and J by 4 bases, with 12 bases between the two germline ends. The CDR3 contains 13 residues. The CDR3 DNA follows: TGTGCCAGCAGGCTAGGACAGATAGAGACCCAGTACTTC. Protein product: CASRLGQIETQYF.

The chain carries TRBV2 and TRBJ2-7; 7 nucleotides line up with TRBD1. The V gene end was trimmed by 6 bases and the J gene end by 3 bases; junction bases not matched to a gene: 2. Per germline, CDR1 SNHLY and CDR2 FYNNEI. The CDR3 length is 12 residues. The CDR3 DNA reads as TGTGCCAGCAGCTGGACAGGCTACGAGCAGTACTTC. Translation: CASSWTGYEQYF.

This sequence joins TRBV6-6 and TRBJ2-7; 7 bases are a match to TRBD1. This CDR3 is built from 15 residues. Germline loops: CDR1 MNHNY, CDR2 SVGAGI (reference sequence). With V trimmed by 6 bases and J by 2 bases, 10 bases remained unmatched. The CDR3 reads CASSQDRVKTYEQYF. CDR3 nucleotides: TGTGCCAGCAGCCAAGACAGGGTAAAAACCTACGAGCAGTACTTC.

J is TRBJ1-5 and V is TRBV11-2; perhaps TRBD1 as D (6 bases). V was cut by 5 bases and J by 13 bases, with 24 bases left in between. This CDR3 comprises 15 residues. CDR1 and CDR2 (germline): SGHAT, FQNNGV. CDR3 amino acids: CASSPSRGGQSLQHF. The CDR3, as DNA: TGTGCCAGCAGCCCATCAAGGGGGGGGCAGAGCCTTCAGCATTTT.

Only one count was recorded for this clone. The V call is TRBV7-2, the J call TRBJ1-6; TRBD1 matches 7 bases. Germline V gene sequence: CDR1 SGHTA, CDR2 FQGNSA. CDR3 size: 15 residues. The V segment lost 4 bases and the J segment 7 bases; nucleotides outside the gene matches: 7. CDR3 in amino acids: CASSSAGTVNSPLHF. The CDR3 nucleotides are TGTGCCAGCAGCTCAGCTGGGACAGTAAATTCACCCCTCCACTTT.

This clone occurred a few times. Other DNA sequences within the sample encode an identical CDR3. The DNA of the CDR3 is TGTGCCAGTAGTATAGGGGGACTGTCCTACAATGAGCAGTTCTTC. This translates into CASSIGGLSYNEQFF. The V and J genes are TRBV19 and TRBJ2-1, with a possible D match to TRBD2 (6 bases). The CDR3 totals 15 residues. V lost 1 base to trimming and J lost 1 base, with 8 bases between them. Germline CDR1 and CDR2: LNHDA and SQIVND (reference sequence).

With respect to this clone: At one end the junction does not follow the germline gene, possibly because of a read error. The V gene is TRBV28, the J gene TRBJ2-7; 16 nucleotides line up with TRBD2. The CDR3 has 16 residues. CDR1 MDHEN and CDR2 SYDVKM come from the germline V gene. CDR3 bases: TGTGCCAGCTGTTTAGGGACTAGCGGGGGGGCCCACGAGCAGTACTTC. Translation: CASCLGTSGGAHEQYF.